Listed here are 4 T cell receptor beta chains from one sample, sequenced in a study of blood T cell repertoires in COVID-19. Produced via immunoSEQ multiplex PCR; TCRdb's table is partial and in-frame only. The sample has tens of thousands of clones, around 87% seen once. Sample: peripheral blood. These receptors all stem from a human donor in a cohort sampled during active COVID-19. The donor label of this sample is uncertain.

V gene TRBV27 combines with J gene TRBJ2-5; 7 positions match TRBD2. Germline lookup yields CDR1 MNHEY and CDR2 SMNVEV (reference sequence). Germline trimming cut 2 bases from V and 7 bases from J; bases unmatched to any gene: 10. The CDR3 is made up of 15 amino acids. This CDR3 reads CASSLGGGGRRTQYF. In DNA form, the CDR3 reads TGTGCCAGCAGTTTAGGCGGGGGAGGGCGTAGGACCCAGTACTTC.

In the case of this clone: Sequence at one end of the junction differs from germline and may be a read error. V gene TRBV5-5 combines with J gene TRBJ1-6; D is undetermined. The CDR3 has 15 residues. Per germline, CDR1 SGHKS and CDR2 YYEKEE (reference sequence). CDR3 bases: TGTGCCAGCAACTTGGCCGGCTCCTATAATTCACCCCTCCACTTT. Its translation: CASNLAGSYNSPLHF.

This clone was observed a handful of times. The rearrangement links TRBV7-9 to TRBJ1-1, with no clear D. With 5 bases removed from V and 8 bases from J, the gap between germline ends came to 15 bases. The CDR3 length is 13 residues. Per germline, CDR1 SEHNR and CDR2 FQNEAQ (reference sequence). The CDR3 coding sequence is TGTGCCAGCAGCCCCGGAGTCGTAGCCGAAGCTTTCTTT. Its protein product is CASSPGVVAEAFF.

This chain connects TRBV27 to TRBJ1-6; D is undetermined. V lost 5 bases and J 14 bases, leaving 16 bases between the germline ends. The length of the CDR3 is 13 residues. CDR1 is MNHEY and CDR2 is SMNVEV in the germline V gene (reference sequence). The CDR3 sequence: CASSPPQVRSLHF. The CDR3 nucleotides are TGTGCCAGCAGTCCACCCCAAGTTCGGTCCCTCCACTTT.